This T cell receptor (beta chain) was sequenced in a study of cytomegalovirus exposure and HLA in healthy donors. For this clone: Its cognate antigen is unknown.

The CDR3 is 15 amino acids. Trimming stripped 3 bases from V and 2 bases from J, with 14 bases between. Per the germline V gene, CDR1 is KGHSH and CDR2 is LQKENI. Study conclusions and caveats: Previously analyzed data showed that most TCR beta V segments were productive at a frequency of about 87% or about 30%.

Nominally healthy donors provided the samples, though records likely missed some immune exposures. PCR employed 60 Vbeta and 13 Jbeta primers. Clones were read by immunoSEQ multiplex PCR, and TCRdb kept only the in-frame ones, dropping some. The table lists about 170,000 clones. The sample consisted of PBMCs. The clonotype comes from a woman aged 18-29 years in good health and CMV-seropositive. The rearrangement uses TRBV18 and TRBJ2-7; the D gene is possibly TRBD2 (5 bases). The CDR3 spells CASSPGLAQTYEQYF. CDR3 DNA sequence: TGTGCCAGCTCACCTGGGCTAGCTCAAACCTACGAGCAGTACTTC.